Listed below are T cell receptor beta chains from one sample, sequenced in a study of blood T cells in healthy people across ages. TCRdb called the 5' RACE reads again in MiXCR, with one record for every CDR3 protein. The sample contains more than 500,000 distinct CDR3 sequences, approximately 25% of which appear only once. Input material: blood. These receptors were obtained from a woman in her sixties or seventies in good health. The conserved cysteine and the conserved F or W are not part of the CDR3 here. The D gene is left open where the match is weak.

D: -; V: TRBV21-1; length: 12; CDR3: ASRPGQGSGELF
D: TRBD1; V: TRBV20-1; length: 12; CDR3: SARDMGQSRRYT
D: TRBD1; V: TRBV20-1; length: 11; CDR3: SARIQGGTEAF
D: TRBD2; V: TRBV20-1; length: 12; CDR3: SAGSGAAYNEQF
D: TRBD1; V: TRBV10-2; length: 13; CDR3: ASSDLAGQAGGYT
D: -; V: TRBV4-3; length: 18; CDR3: ASSQPRSLLRGPPGYEQY
D: -; V: TRBV7-2; length: 12; CDR3: ASSAEGRGDEQY
D: TRBD1; V: TRBV2; length: 11; CDR3: ASGLQGMGEQF
D: -; V: TRBV11-2; length: 14; CDR3: ASSLRGGTGTDTQY
D: -; V: TRBV10-3; length: 12; CDR3: AISGDFSGNTIY
D: -; V: TRBV29-1; length: 12; CDR3: SVEDPAKYEKLF
D: TRBD2; V: TRBV7-2; length: 16; CDR3: ASSFYLGGGYDKNIQY
D: -; V: TRBV5-1; length: 12; CDR3: ASRFGSSQGTQY
D: TRBD1; V: TRBV6-6; length: 10; CDR3: ASSGQDGGYT
D: TRBD2; V: TRBV7-2; length: 14; CDR3: ASSTWTSGSQETQY
D: TRBD2; V: TRBV29-1; length: 11; CDR3: SVGLAVQGTQY
D: TRBD2; V: TRBV6-2/TRBV6-3; length: 14; CDR3: ASNKASGGISYEQY
D: TRBD1; V: TRBV20-1; length: 13; CDR3: SALTLTGTNYGYT
D: -; V: TRBV6-5; length: 11; CDR3: ASSYSQEDEQY
D: TRBD1; V: TRBV12-3/TRBV12-4; length: 15; CDR3: ASSLPNRGYQDREQF
D: TRBD2; V: TRBV20-1; length: 15; CDR3: SAVTSGGESSYNEQF
D: -; V: TRBV6-5; length: 13; CDR3: ASSYSRTKPGTQY
D: -; V: TRBV4-3; length: 12; CDR3: ASSQALASGELF
D: -; V: TRBV29-1; length: 12; CDR3: SVVEGGAGEKLF
D: -; V: TRBV11-3; length: 14; CDR3: ASSLVATKSTDTQY
D: -; V: TRBV7-9; length: 13; CDR3: ASSHMDSLNYGYT
D: TRBD1; V: TRBV10-3; length: 12; CDR3: AISEWGQNEKLF
D: TRBD1; V: TRBV4-3; length: 14; CDR3: ASSQDRGTAIYGYT
D: -; V: TRBV11-2; length: 11; CDR3: ASHGTYTDTQY
D: -; V: TRBV20-1; length: 12; CDR3: SARGDRELKGYT
D: -; V: TRBV7-3; length: 13; CDR3: ASSLQGFAYNEQF
D: -; V: TRBV5-1; length: 10; CDR3: ASSLATGELF
D: TRBD1; V: TRBV6-1; length: 12; CDR3: ASSVRGQGSGYT
D: TRBD2; V: TRBV7-3; length: 13; CDR3: ASSLTAGGRNEQF
D: TRBD1; V: TRBV10-3; length: 14; CDR3: AISTPDRGVTDTQY
D: -; V: TRBV20-1; length: 10; CDR3: SARQGDVGLF
D: -; V: TRBV6-2/TRBV6-3; length: 10; CDR3: ASSYVDDIQY
D: -; V: TRBV6-2/TRBV6-3; length: 11; CDR3: ASRYRDLYEQY